Sequencing of this T cell receptor (beta chain) was carried out in a study of cytomegalovirus exposure and HLA in healthy donors (dated by TCRdb to 2017 to 2019). Study-wide context: In an earlier analysis of about 560 of the donors, 276 Gb of sequence data and approximately 100 million unique TCR beta sequences from about 179 million T cells were reported. An early release that covered around 590 HLA-typed donors contained around 330 gigabases of sequencing data and some 87 million unique TCR sequences. The genetic ancestry cluster associated with self-reported Caucasian donors included over 80% of the approximately 430 genotyped donors. The study was designed to test whether signatures of past pathogen exposure could be identified by cataloging public T cell receptors. The study used immunosequencing to profile the T cell repertoires of 670 or so subjects and linked those repertoires to cytomegalovirus serostatus. In addition to the first cohort of several hundred subjects, a separate validation cohort of some 120 different subjects was used. To predict cytomegalovirus infection status, the study brought together high-throughput TCR immunosequencing, statistical association of individual TCRs with disease status, and machine learning. A later analysis re-analyzed previously published TCR beta repertoires from 660 or so donors and added high-resolution HLA genotyping to study TCR occurrence patterns. Rather than drawing on any new phenotypic data, the later analysis identified candidate immune exposures from TCR beta sequences and the way those sequences occurred across donors. An earlier analysis of 587 of the donors used high-throughput TCR beta sequencing to judge whether each TCR beta V gene segment behaved as functional or pseudogenic. Donor age, sex, ethnicity and CMV serostatus were compiled together with the repertoire data. Genome-wide SNP genotypes for about 60% of the roughly 700 donors were used in a later genetic analysis, which treated that subset as a discovery cohort. All discovery cohort repertoires had been generated on a single sequencing platform. HLA typing included class I and class II loci at four-digit resolution. The number of typed donors differed by locus: roughly 629-630 for A, B, C, DRB1 and DQB1; approximately 520 for DQA1; some 590 for DPA1; and 400 to 480 for DPB1. Roughly 5 DR-DQ haplotypes were handled as single units for association and clustering, since linkage in the cohort was strong. Among some 400 genotyped donors of the cohort, an average of approximately 240,000 unique TCR beta nucleotide sequences was sequenced per donor, of which about 19% were non-productive.

From the cysteine through the phenylalanine, the CDR3 covers 13 amino acids. This entry keeps only the CDR3 DNA: 39 bases, framed from base 1. Relative to germline, V is 0 bases shorter and J is 9 bases shorter, with 7 bases between their ends. As encoded in the germline V gene, CDR1 is SGHRS while CDR2 is YFSETQ. Results the study describes overall, beyond this receptor: A later analysis reported that several top co-occurrence clusters appeared linked to parvovirus B19, influenza, CMV and Epstein-Barr virus. Because counts were too low, more than 15 rarely observed V segments, including chromosome 9 orphons, were excluded from the earlier analysis of around 640 of the donors. According to the authors, the approach could potentially be generalized to other disease states and immunological phenotypes. In a later analysis, the rate of TCR association differed among HLA loci, with DRB1 alleles having the most associated TCRs and HLA-C alleles having the fewest. Immune exposure information for the cohort was limited to CMV serostatus. According to a later analysis, most CMV-associated TCR beta chains appeared to be HLA-restricted, and the HLA associations seemed to be driven largely by CMV exposure. The classifier was reported to diagnose cytomegalovirus status with high specificity and sensitivity in both the original cohort and the validation cohort. Because HLA typing was missing for some donors at each locus, association tests included only the typed subset. An earlier analysis of several hundred of the donors showed that most TCR beta V segments appeared in productive rearrangements either about 87% or about 30% of the time, which broadly matched IMGT annotations. Most TCR sequences were seen in very few donors, while some public TCRs were found in many individuals. In the study, roughly 160 TCR beta chains were listed as associated with cytomegalovirus. The sequencing pipeline was judged likely to have produced a cluster of highly shared sequence variants as a technical artifact. According to a later genetic analysis, donors in an Asian-associated ancestry cluster had fewer N-insertions in productive TCRs than the roughly 660-donor mean. A further reported finding was that TCR beta sequences accurately predicted the HLA-A and HLA-B alleles for most subjects in the first cohort. Roughly uniform sequencing depth across donors was assumed in presence/absence analyses, although this assumption may not hold. In vitro tests confirmed that a few of the cytomegalovirus-associated TCR beta chains recognize cytomegalovirus antigens. A later analysis found that HLA-associated TCR beta chains were more clonally expanded and had lower generation probabilities than equally common non-associated chains. V-gene and J-gene trimming of TCR beta chains was associated with a missense DCLRE1C variant in a later genetic analysis, and the association was replicated in an independent cohort. Some IMGT-functional V segments, including TRBV6-2 and TRBV6-3, could not be told apart with the 87-base-pair reads, so those segments were excluded. When HLA alleles, especially DR and DQ, strongly co-occurred, TCR associations were difficult to assign to individual alleles. A later analysis associated some 17,000 TCR beta sequences with specific HLA alleles at a false discovery rate of 0.05. Correlated functional status among segregating V segments might be attributable to linkage disequilibrium, but an unknown experimental factor could not be ruled out. The cohort was sequenced for TCR beta chains only, and without alpha or paired-chain data the features that could be detected were limited.

The cohort comprised fewer than 750 healthy bone marrow donors. Cohort members were all nominally healthy when sampled, although unrecorded immune exposures were likely present. The donor was CMV seronegative and was included in the group of around 320 seronegative cohort members. A peripheral blood sample was provided by each donor, and peripheral blood mononuclear cells were used for TCR beta sequencing. Genomic DNA extraction from the blood cell samples was performed with the Qiagen DNeasy Blood Extraction Kit. To note about this clone: The clone's antigen remains unknown. The sample holds no much larger clone one base away, and base qualities are not on file.

Library preparation was by the immunoSEQ multiplex PCR assay. For the multiplex PCR, a mixture combining 60 forward primers for TCR Vbeta segments and 13 reverse primers for TCR Jbeta segments was used. The CDR3 region of rearranged TCR beta genes was amplified from genomic DNA with a multiplex PCR assay. The amplified TCR beta libraries were sequenced on the Illumina HiSeq System as 87-base-pair reads. On the study's bioinformatics: A later analysis tallied roughly 76 million unique TCR beta chains across the 640 or so repertoires, and around 10 million of those chains were shared by two or more donors. A nearest-neighbor algorithm error-corrected the raw reads and collapsed the reads into unique sequences, merging closely related sequences to remove PCR and sequencing errors. Alignment of CDR3 sequences to IMGT reference sequences was used to assign V, D and J gene segments. For a sequence to be retained, a match of at least six nucleotides was required to both a V gene segment and a J gene segment. A rearrangement was called productive if the CDR3 had no stop codons and remained in frame with V and J, and every other rearrangement was called non-productive. Following IMGT convention, CDR3 was defined as the stretch from the second conserved V-encoded cysteine up to the conserved J-encoded phenylalanine. In an earlier analysis of more than 550 of the donors, sequences lacking an unambiguous match to a single V gene segment were excluded. An earlier analysis of a few hundred of the donors called V segments functional above 56.7% productive rearrangements and segregating when the between-donor standard deviation exceeded 5%. A statistical classification framework was built for diagnosing cytomegalovirus status from the catalog of TCR beta chain sequences. V and J gene assignment, in a later analysis, came from comparing TCR nucleotide sequences with IMGT/GENE-DB human TR gene sequences. A later analysis assigned CDR3 sequences and most-parsimonious VDJ recombination scenarios with the TCRdist pipeline. A later analysis defined each TCR beta chain by its CDR3 amino acid sequence plus V-gene family, and excluded reads lacking a unique V-gene family. As a way to deal with suspected cross-contamination and a sequencing artifact, a later analysis dropped roughly 600 nucleotide sequences that were highly shared and had low generation probability. In a later analysis, a clonal expansion index for each public chain was calculated from normalized within-repertoire ranks of inferred template counts. In a later analysis, generation probabilities were computed using a VDJ recombination model fitted to out-of-frame rearrangements, and the results were checked against IGoR. In a later analysis, TCR-TCR, TCR-HLA and TCR-CMV co-occurrence was scored with hypergeometric tests, and a repertoire-size bias correction was applied to TCR pairs. A later analysis estimated false discovery rates by permuting HLA or CMV assignments 20 times. In a later analysis, co-occurring TCRs were grouped using DBSCAN, and TCRdist sequence similarity was added for clustering within HLA-allele-positive subsets. Repertoires with fewer than 30,000 or more than 120,000 public chains, plus five repertoires with anomalous nucleotide sharing, were excluded from co-occurrence clustering. Sourced from immuneACCESS, this table was stored by TCRdb with only in-frame sequences that have V and J called. A share of the clones is absent; for the studies checked, an unresolved V gene accounts for under half, and the remainder has no known explanation. That table furnishes V, J and clone size, whereas the DNA furnished D and trimming. Present in this sample are 150,000 to 180,000 clones, over 60% of which were seen just once. The ten largest account for over 3% of the sample.

The chain employs TRBV5-1 and TRBJ1-6; confidence is insufficient to name the D gene. Sequencing was done on a sample of PBMCs. The sequence came from a woman in her thirties or forties in good health and CMV-seronegative. The encoded CDR3 is CASSLDGGSPLHF. The bases read TGCGCCAGCAGCTTGGACGGTGGTTCACCCCTCCACTTT. Full variable domain (CDR3 extended with the reference TRBV5-1 and TRBJ1-6 proteins): KAGVTQTPRYLIKTRGQQVTLSCSPISGHRSVSWYQQTPGQGLQFLFEYFSETQRNKGNFPGRFSGRQFSNSRSEMNVSTLELGDSALYLCASSLDGGSPLHFGNGTRLTVT.